By share, the clone carrying this T cell receptor (beta chain) ranks as medium-sized (0.01 to 0.1%). Multiplex touch-down PCR with TRB-A/B primers amplified rearranged V-D-J TRB sequences. A single record per CDR3 protein comes from TCRdb applying MiXCR to the multiplex PCR reads. The profile shows approximately 5,900 distinct CDR3 sequences, around a fifth of them singletons. TCR beta rearrangements were amplified from peripheral blood genomic DNA. This CDR3 contains 15 residues. The junction had 7 bases not matched to a gene; V was cut back by 4 bases and J by 8 bases. CDR1 and CDR2 (germline): MNHNS, SASEGT. These data are taken from a study of T cell repertoires in aging, cancer and after chemotherapy.

This sequence originates from a human donor with a blood cancer. The specimen was blood. This chain uses TRBV6-1 with TRBJ1-4, with 10 bases matching TRBD1. CDR3 nucleotides: TGTGCCAGCAGTGTGAGGGACAGGGGCAACGAAAAACTGTTTTTT. Translated, it gives CASSVRDRGNEKLFF.